The sequence of this T cell receptor (beta chain) was determined in a study of cytomegalovirus exposure and HLA in healthy donors. Study results and limitations: It was 150 to 200 TCR beta chains that were listed as cytomegalovirus-associated. Per published reports, the classifier diagnosed cytomegalovirus status with high specificity and sensitivity. According to a subsequent analysis, TCR clusters from the first cohort were inclined to appear together in the roughly 110 validation repertoires. In vitro testing confirmed a few CMV-associated chains as specific for CMV antigens.

The V end lost 3 bases, the J end lost 5 bases, and 14 bases lay between the germline ends. The CDR3 length is 15 residues. From germline, CDR1 is MDHEN and CDR2 SYDVKM. On this clone: What it binds is unknown.

Assay: immunoSEQ multiplex PCR; the TCRdb copy retains only in-frame clones and omits some. This sample has about 170,000 clones; over 85% occur once, and the top ten carry roughly 4.2%. This TCR derives from a man between 18 and 35 years old in good health and CMV-seropositive. V usage is TRBV28 and J usage is TRBJ1-5; D perhaps matches TRBD1 (6 bases). Sequences were obtained from PBMCs. Written as DNA, the CDR3 is TGTGCCAGCAGTTTTCTCAAGACAGGACATCAGCCCCAGCATTTT. Translated: CASSFLKTGHQPQHF.